Following are 4 T cell receptor beta chains from one sample sequenced in a study of blood T cell repertoires in COVID-19. Clones were sequenced by immunoSEQ multiplex PCR, and TCRdb holds only the in-frame ones, with some missing. The sample consists of around 250,000 clones, about nine tenths of them appearing once. Sequenced input: peripheral blood. Receptor source: a man between 35 and 55 years old with active or convalescent COVID-19.

As to this clone: The junction differs from germline at one of its ends, possibly a read error. DNA of the CDR3: TGTACCAGCAGCCAGGACAGGGGATTAACCTACGAGCAGTACTTC. Translation gives CTSSQDRGLTYEQYF. The rearrangement uses TRBV3-1 (or the pseudogene TRBV3-2) and TRBJ2-7, with 9 bases that match TRBD1. Germline CDR1 LGHDT, CDR2 YNNKEL (reference sequence). CDR3 length: 15 amino acids.

This clone was detected only once. The V gene is TRBV4-1, the J gene TRBJ1-2; D is unclear. The V gene's germline CDR1 is MGHRA and CDR2 YSYEKL. The CDR3 loop spans 16 amino acids. V was clipped by 0 bases and J by 2 bases, with 13 bases between them. CDR3 nucleotides: TGCGCCAGCAGCCAAGAACGGTCAGCGGTGAACTATGGCTACACCTTC. Protein product: CASSQERSAVNYGYTF.

The chain combines TRBV10-3 with TRBJ1-3; no clear D. The CDR3 is 12 amino acids. V was shortened by 4 bases and J by 9 bases, with 10 bases between the two germline ends. CDR1 is ENHRY, CDR2 SYGVKD, per germline. CDR3 sequence: CAISGVGGTIYF. The CDR3, as DNA: TGTGCCATCAGTGGAGTGGGAGGCACCATATATTTT.

The V gene is TRBV24-1, the J gene TRBJ2-1; the match to TRBD1 covers 9 bases. Germline V gene data show CDR1 as KGHDR and CDR2 as SFDVKD. With 5 bases clipped from V and 3 bases from J, the junction kept 4 bases outside the gene matches. CDR3 length: 15 amino acids. CDR3 DNA: TGTGCCACCAGTGCCCGGGACAGGGTCTACAATGAGCAGTTCTTC. Its protein is CATSARDRVYNEQFF.